One and the same sample provided the 7 T cell receptor beta chains below, sequenced in a study of response to subunit inactivated influenza vaccine. TCRdb recomputed calls from the RT-PCR reads with MiXCR, one row per CDR3 protein. The data show 500,000 to 600,000 distinct CDR3 sequences, approximately 7.7% seen once. Material: PBMCs from blood, obtained less than 30 months after vaccination. These receptors were obtained from a man aged 50 to 69 who received an inactivated influenza vaccine.

The chain joins TRBV28 to TRBJ2-7, with 9 bases that match TRBD2. J gave up 11 bases and V 1 base, and 12 bases lay outside the gene matches. The CDR3 loop spans 15 amino acids. Germline V gene lookup returns CDR1 MDHEN and CDR2 SYDVKM. CDR3 sequence reads: CASSLSRASGITKYF. In nucleotides, the CDR3 is TGTGCCAGCAGTTTATCTCGAGCTAGCGGGATTACGAAGTACTTC.

This clonotype was seen only a few times. The chain is built from TRBV2 and TRBJ2-7; D remains ambiguous. This CDR3 is built from 13 residues. With 6 bases removed from V and 0 bases from J, the gap between germline ends came to 9 bases. Germline assignment: CDR1 SNHLY and CDR2 FYNNEI. CDR3 bases: TGTGCCAGCAGATCGGCCTACTCCTACGAGCAGTACTTC. It yields the protein CASRSAYSYEQYF.

This chain connects TRBV6-2 or TRBV6-3 to TRBJ2-2; 11 bases are a match to TRBD2. V gave up 5 bases and J gave up 1 base; unmatched junction bases: 3. CDR1 and CDR2 from the germline V gene are MNHEY and SVGEGT. This CDR3 contains 16 residues. In DNA, the CDR3 is TGTGCCAGCAGTAGACTAGCGGGACGGAACACCGGGGAGCTGTTTTTT. Its protein product is CASSRLAGRNTGELFF.

The sample holds a few counts of this clonotype. The V call is TRBV27, the J call TRBJ2-6; tentatively, D is TRBD2 (6 bases). The CDR3 length is 17 residues. Germline V gene data show CDR1 as MNHEY and CDR2 as SMNVEV (reference sequence). Trimming cost V 2 bases and J 0 bases, with 11 bases left between them. The DNA of the CDR3 is TGTGCCAGCAGTTTAACCATCGGGAGCTCTGGGGCCAACGTCCTGACTTTC. This encodes CASSLTIGSSGANVLTF.

The V call is TRBV20-1, the J call TRBJ2-5; possible D gene TRBD2, 5 bases. Trimming removed 1 base from V and 2 bases from J, with 14 bases in between. Germline CDR1 is DFQATT and CDR2 is SNEGSKA (reference sequence). This CDR3 is 15 amino acids long. This chain's CDR3 is CSARVWGAAQETQYF. In DNA, the CDR3 is TGCAGTGCTAGAGTTTGGGGAGCGGCTCAAGAGACCCAGTACTTC.

This chain uses TRBV7-9 with TRBJ2-5; tentatively, D is TRBD2 (6 bases). The CDR3 sequence is 14 residues long. V was cut by 3 bases and J by 1 base, with 9 bases left in between. From germline, CDR1 is SEHNR and CDR2 FQNEAQ (reference sequence). The CDR3 sequence: CASSLGGIQETQYF. CDR3 DNA: TGTGCCAGCAGCTTGGGCGGGATCCAAGAGACCCAGTACTTC.

The J gene is TRBJ2-7, the V gene TRBV5-4; 8 bases match TRBD1. The length of the CDR3 is 21 residues. Germline CDR1 reads SGHNT; CDR2 reads YYREEE (reference sequence). With 3 bases clipped from V and 3 bases from J, the junction kept 26 bases outside the gene matches. The CDR3, as DNA: TGTGCCAGCAGCTCCGTCCCGGGACAGGATATGAATAGAAAGCGAGGCTACGAGCAGTACTTC. This encodes CASSSVPGQDMNRKRGYEQYF.